This entry describes one TCR beta chain. The antigen is undetermined. Sequencing used immunoSEQ multiplex PCR; TCRdb keeps in-frame clones, though not all of them. The repertoire holds some 2,400,000 clones, with about 94% as singletons. The source of the sample is a study of shared clonotypes between healthy human individuals. Study-level points and caveats: The authors sampled blood alone, and tissue repertoires likely differ. Among donors, sharing of clonotypes was expected to be affected by sequencing depth.

The donors were all Caucasian adults (living in Nashville, Tennessee). Trimming removed 0 bases from V and 3 bases from J; junction bases left unmatched: 7. This CDR3 has 15 residues. Germline-derived CDR1 and CDR2 are GTSNPN and SVGIG (reference sequence). The chain uses TRBV30 and TRBJ2-5; 7 bases fit TRBD1. The TCR was taken from a man between 18 and 35 years old in good health. The sample taken for sequencing was naive CD4+ T cells sorted from blood. Subset: CD45RA+ positively selected. The CDR3 sequence is CAWSVRGRGKETQYF. CDR3 coding DNA: TGTGCCTGGAGTGTACGGGGCAGGGGGAAAGAGACCCAGTACTTC.